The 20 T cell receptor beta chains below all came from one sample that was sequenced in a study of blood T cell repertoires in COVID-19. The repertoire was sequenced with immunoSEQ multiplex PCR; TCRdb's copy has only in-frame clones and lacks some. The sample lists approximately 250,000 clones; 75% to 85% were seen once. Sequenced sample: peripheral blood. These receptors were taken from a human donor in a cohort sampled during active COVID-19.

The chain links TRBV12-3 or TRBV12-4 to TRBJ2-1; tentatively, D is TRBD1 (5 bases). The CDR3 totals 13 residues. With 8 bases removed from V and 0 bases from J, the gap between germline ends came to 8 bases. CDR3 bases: TGTGCCAGCCAGGGAAGCTCCTACAATGAGCAGTTCTTC. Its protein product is CASQGSSYNEQFF.

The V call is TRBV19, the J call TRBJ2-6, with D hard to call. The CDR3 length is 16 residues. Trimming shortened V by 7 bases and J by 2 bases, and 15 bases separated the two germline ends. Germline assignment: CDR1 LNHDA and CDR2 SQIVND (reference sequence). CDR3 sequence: CASILWVAPGANVLTF. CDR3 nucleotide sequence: TGTGCCAGTATCCTATGGGTAGCCCCTGGGGCCAACGTCCTGACTTTC.

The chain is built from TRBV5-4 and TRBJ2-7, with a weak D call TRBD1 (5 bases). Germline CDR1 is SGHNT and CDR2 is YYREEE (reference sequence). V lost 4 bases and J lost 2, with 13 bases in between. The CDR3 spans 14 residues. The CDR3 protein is CASSLAGLAYEQYF. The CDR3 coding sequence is TGTGCCAGCAGCCTGGCAGGGTTAGCCTACGAGCAGTACTTC. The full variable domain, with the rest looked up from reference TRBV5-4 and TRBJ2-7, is ETGVTQSPTHLIKTRGQQVTLRCSSQSGHNTVSWYQQALGQGPQFIFQYYREEENGRGNFPPRFSGLQFPNYSSELNVNALELDDSALYLCASSLAGLAYEQYFGPGTRLTVT.

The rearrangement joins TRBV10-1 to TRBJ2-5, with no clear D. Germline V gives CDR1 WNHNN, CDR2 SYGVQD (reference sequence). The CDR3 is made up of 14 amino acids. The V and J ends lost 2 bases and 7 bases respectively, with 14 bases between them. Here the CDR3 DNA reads TGCGCCAGCAGTGAGCCGGGTCCCCCGGGGACCCAGTACTTC. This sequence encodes CASSEPGPPGTQYF.

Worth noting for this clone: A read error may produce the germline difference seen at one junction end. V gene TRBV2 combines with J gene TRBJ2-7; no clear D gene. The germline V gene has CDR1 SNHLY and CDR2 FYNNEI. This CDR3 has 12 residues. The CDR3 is CASSVAERLRNF. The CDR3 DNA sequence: TGTGCCAGCAGTGTAGCCGAGAGGTTGAGGAACTTC.

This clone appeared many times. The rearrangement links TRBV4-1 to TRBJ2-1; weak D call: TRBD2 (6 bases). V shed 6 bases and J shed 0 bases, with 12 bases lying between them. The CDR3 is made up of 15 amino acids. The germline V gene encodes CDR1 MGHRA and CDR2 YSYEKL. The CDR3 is CASRLAESSYNEQFF. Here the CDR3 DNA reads TGCGCCAGCAGATTAGCGGAGAGCTCCTACAATGAGCAGTTCTTC.

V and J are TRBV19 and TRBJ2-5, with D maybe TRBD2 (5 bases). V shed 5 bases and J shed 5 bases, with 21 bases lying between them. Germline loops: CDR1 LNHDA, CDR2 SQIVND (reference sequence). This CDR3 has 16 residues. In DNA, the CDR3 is TGTGCCAGTAGTCCCTCCCTCCCGAGGGCCGGGGAGACCCAGTACTTC. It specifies CASSPSLPRAGETQYF.

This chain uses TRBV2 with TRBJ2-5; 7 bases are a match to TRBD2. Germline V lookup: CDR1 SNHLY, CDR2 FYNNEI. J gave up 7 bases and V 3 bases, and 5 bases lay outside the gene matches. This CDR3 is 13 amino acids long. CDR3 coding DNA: TGTGCCAGCAGTGAGTCGGGGAGGGGGACCCAGTACTTC. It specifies CASSESGRGTQYF.

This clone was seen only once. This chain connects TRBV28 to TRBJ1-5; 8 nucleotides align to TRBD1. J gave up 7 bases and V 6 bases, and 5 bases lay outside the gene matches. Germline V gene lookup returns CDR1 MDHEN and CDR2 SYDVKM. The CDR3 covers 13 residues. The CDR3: CASRQGAEQPQHF. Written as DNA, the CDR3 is TGTGCCAGCAGGCAGGGGGCAGAACAGCCCCAGCATTTT.

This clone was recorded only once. CDR3 loop: CAISKTGDVNTGELFF. The CDR3 nucleotides are TGTGCCATCAGTAAGACAGGGGATGTGAACACCGGGGAGCTGTTTTTT. This chain connects TRBV10-3 to TRBJ2-2; 8 bases fit TRBD1. The length of the CDR3 is 16 residues. Germline CDR1 reads ENHRY; CDR2 reads SYGVKD. V gave up 5 bases and J gave up 1 base; unmatched junction bases: 6.

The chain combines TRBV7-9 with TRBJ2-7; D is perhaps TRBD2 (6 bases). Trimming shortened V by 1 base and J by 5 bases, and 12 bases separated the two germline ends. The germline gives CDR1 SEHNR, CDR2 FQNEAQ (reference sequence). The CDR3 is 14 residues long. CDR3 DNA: TGTGCCAGCAGCTTAGGGCTAGCGACCGACGAGCAGTACTTC. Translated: CASSLGLATDEQYF. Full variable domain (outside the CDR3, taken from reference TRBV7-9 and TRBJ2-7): DTGVSQNPRHKITKRGQNVTFRCDPISEHNRLYWYRQTLGQGPEFLTYFQNEAQLEKSRLLSDRFSAERPKGSFSTLEIQRTEQGDSAMYLCASSLGLATDEQYFGPGTRLTVT.

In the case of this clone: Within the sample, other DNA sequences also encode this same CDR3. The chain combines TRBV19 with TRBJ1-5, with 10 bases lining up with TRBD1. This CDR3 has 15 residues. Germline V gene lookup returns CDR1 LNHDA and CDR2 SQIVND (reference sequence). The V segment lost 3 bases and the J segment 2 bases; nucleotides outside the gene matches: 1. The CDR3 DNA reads TGTGCCAGTAGTATCGGGACAGGGGGCAATCAGCCCCAGCATTTT. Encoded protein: CASSIGTGGNQPQHF.

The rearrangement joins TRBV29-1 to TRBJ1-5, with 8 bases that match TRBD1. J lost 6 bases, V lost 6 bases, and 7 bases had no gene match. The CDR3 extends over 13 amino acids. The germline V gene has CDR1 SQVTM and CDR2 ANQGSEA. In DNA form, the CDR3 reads TGCAGCGTCGGGGACAGGTGGGGTCAGCCCCAGCATTTT. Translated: CSVGDRWGQPQHF.

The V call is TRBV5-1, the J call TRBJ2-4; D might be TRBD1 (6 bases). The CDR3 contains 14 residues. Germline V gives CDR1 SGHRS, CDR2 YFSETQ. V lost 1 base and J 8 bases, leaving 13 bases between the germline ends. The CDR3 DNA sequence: TGCGCCAGCAGCTTGTCAGGGGACAAGGACATTCAGTACTTC. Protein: CASSLSGDKDIQYF.

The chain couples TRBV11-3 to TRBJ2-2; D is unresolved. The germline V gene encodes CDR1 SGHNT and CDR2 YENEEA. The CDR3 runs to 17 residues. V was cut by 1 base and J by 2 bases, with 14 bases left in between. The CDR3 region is CASSLGIRRDNTGELFF. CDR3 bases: TGTGCCAGCAGCTTAGGTATCCGGAGAGATAACACCGGGGAGCTGTTTTTT.

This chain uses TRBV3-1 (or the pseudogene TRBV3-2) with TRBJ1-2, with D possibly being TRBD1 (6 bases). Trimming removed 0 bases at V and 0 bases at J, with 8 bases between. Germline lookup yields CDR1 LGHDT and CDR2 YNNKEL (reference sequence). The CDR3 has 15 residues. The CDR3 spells CASSQDRTANYGYTF. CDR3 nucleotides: TGTGCCAGCAGCCAAGATCGGACAGCTAACTATGGCTACACCTTC.

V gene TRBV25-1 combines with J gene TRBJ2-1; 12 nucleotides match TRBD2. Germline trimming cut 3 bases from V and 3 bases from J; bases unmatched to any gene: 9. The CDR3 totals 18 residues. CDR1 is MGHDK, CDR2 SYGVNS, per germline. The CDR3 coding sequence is TGTGCCAGCAGTGATCCTAGCGGGAGGGCCGCTTTCTACAATGAGCAGTTCTTC. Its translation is CASSDPSGRAAFYNEQFF.

In DNA form, the CDR3 reads TGTGCCACCAGTTCCCCGGTAGCGGGGGGGAACGAGCAGTTCTTC. It codes for CATSSPVAGGNEQFF. This rearrangement joins TRBV24-1 to TRBJ2-1, with TRBD2 identical over 11 bases. This CDR3 contains 15 residues. Trimming took 6 bases from V and 10 from J; bases not matched to a gene: 10. Germline lookup yields CDR1 KGHDR and CDR2 SFDVKD.

The CDR3 here is CASSPDAGYSGEQYF. The CDR3, as DNA: TGTGCCAGCAGCCCCGACGCAGGGTATTCTGGGGAGCAGTACTTC. J is TRBJ2-7 and V is TRBV5-6; a possible D gene is TRBD1 (5 bases). Trimming pared 4 bases from V and 7 bases from J, leaving 21 bases between. Germline V lookup: CDR1 SGHDT, CDR2 YYEEEE. The CDR3 has 15 amino acids. Combining the CDR3 with reference TRBV5-6 and TRBJ2-7 gives the whole variable domain DAGVTQSPTHLIKTRGQQVTLRCSPKSGHDTVSWYQQALGQGPQFIFQYYEEEERQRGNFPDRFSGHQFPNYSSELNVNALLLGDSALYLCASSPDAGYSGEQYFGPGTRLTVT.

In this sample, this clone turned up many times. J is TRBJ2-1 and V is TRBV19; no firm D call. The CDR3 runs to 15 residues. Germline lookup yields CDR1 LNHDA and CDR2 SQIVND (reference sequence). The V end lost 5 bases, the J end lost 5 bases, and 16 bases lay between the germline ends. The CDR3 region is CASSAAAMGHNEQFF. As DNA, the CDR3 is TGTGCCAGTAGTGCGGCTGCGATGGGTCACAATGAGCAGTTCTTC. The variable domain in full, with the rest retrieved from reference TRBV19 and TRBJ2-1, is DGGITQSPKYLFRKEGQNVTLSCEQNLNHDAMYWYRQDPGQGLRLIYYSQIVNDFQKGDIAEGYSVSREKKESFPLTVTSAQKNPTAFYLCASSAAAMGHNEQFFGPGTRLTVL.